The 13 T cell receptor beta chains below all came from one sample that was sequenced in a study of blood T cell repertoires in COVID-19. This table comes from immunoSEQ multiplex PCR, and its TCRdb copy is limited to in-frame clones, with some not included. The sample comprises 200,000 to 300,000 clones, roughly 80% of which are singletons, and roughly 8% rests with the top ten. Sequencing used peripheral blood. The source is a woman older than 75 with COVID-19, enrolled during active disease.

This clone was counted only a few times. The chain is built from TRBV19 and TRBJ1-4, with 7 nucleotides matching TRBD1. Looked up from germline, CDR1 is LNHDA and CDR2 is SQIVND (reference sequence). J gave up 8 bases and V 4 bases, and 7 bases lay outside the gene matches. CDR3 length equals 14 residues. The CDR3 sequence is CASSTGQGEEKLFF. The CDR3 region has the DNA TGTGCCAGTAGTACCGGCCAGGGGGAGGAAAAACTGTTTTTT.

This clone was detected only a few times. J is TRBJ2-1 and V is TRBV9, with D tentatively TRBD2 (5 bases). The CDR3 is 15 residues long. With 4 bases removed from V and 3 bases from J, the gap between germline ends came to 14 bases. The V gene's germline CDR1 is SGDLS and CDR2 YYNGEE. This chain's CDR3 is CASSRREAFYNEQFF. CDR3 bases: TGTGCCAGCAGCCGTCGGGAAGCTTTCTACAATGAGCAGTTCTTC. The full variable domain, rest sourced from reference TRBV9 and TRBJ2-1, is DSGVTQTPKHLITATGQRVTLRCSPRSGDLSVYWYQQSLDQGLQFLIQYYNGEERAKGNILERFSAQQFPDLHSELNLSSLELGDSALYFCASSRREAFYNEQFFGPGTRLTVL.

This clone was found a few times. This rearrangement joins TRBV10-3 to TRBJ1-1, with 10 bases identical to TRBD1. Germline V lookup: CDR1 ENHRY, CDR2 SYGVKD. CDR3 size: 13 residues. Trimming removed 5 bases from V and 9 bases from J; junction bases left unmatched: 6. The DNA of the CDR3 is TGTGCCATCAGTCCTGACAGGGGGCTACAAGCTTTCTTT. Translated: CAISPDRGLQAFF.

This sequence joins TRBV9 and TRBJ1-4; perhaps TRBD1 as D (6 bases). Trimming cost V 1 base and J 0 bases, with 10 bases left between them. The CDR3 has 16 residues. The germline V gene has CDR1 SGDLS and CDR2 YYNGEE. The CDR3 DNA reads TGTGCCAGCAGCGTATCCGGACAGCCAACTAATGAAAAACTGTTTTTT. Translation: CASSVSGQPTNEKLFF.

The CDR3 bases are TGTGCCAGCACCCCCCAAAATGAGCAGTTCTTC. It is translated as CASTPQNEQFF. This chain links TRBV2 with TRBJ2-1, with no clear D. The CDR3 spans 11 residues. Trimming stripped 7 bases from V and 7 bases from J, with 8 bases between. Germline CDR1 is SNHLY and CDR2 is FYNNEI.

The chain couples TRBV3-1 (or the pseudogene TRBV3-2) to TRBJ2-3, with 9 bases identical to TRBD2. Looked up from germline, CDR1 is LGHDT and CDR2 is YNNKEL (reference sequence). The CDR3 runs 16 residues. The ends lost 4 bases at V and 1 base at J; junction bases unmatched: 6. CDR3: CASSRSGRGGTDTQYF. CDR3 DNA: TGTGCCAGCAGCCGTAGCGGGAGAGGGGGCACAGATACGCAGTATTTT.

The V gene is TRBV27, the J gene TRBJ1-3; D gene unclear. The CDR3 loop spans 18 amino acids. V lost 7 bases to trimming and J lost 0 bases, with 22 bases between them. The V gene's germline CDR1 is MNHEY and CDR2 SMNVEV (reference sequence). The CDR3 nucleotides read TGTGCCAGCACTACCCCACACGCCCCGGGGAGCTCTGGAAACACCATATATTTT. It encodes CASTTPHAPGSSGNTIYF.

J is TRBJ1-2 and V is TRBV5-4; D is perhaps TRBD1 (6 bases). Germline lookup yields CDR1 SGHNT and CDR2 YYREEE (reference sequence). The V end was cut by 6 bases, the J end by 4 bases, with 19 bases between. CDR3 length: 15 amino acids. As DNA, the CDR3 is TGTGCCAGCATAAACCGGGCAGGGGCCCTCTATGGCTACACCTTC. It encodes CASINRAGALYGYTF.

The CDR3 is CAISLLAQETQYF. The CDR3 region has the DNA TGTGCCATCAGCCTACTAGCCCAGGAGACCCAGTACTTC. The chain carries TRBV10-3 and TRBJ2-5, with D possibly TRBD2 on 6 matching bases. Trimming removed 6 bases from V and 5 bases from J, with 13 bases in between. This CDR3 contains 13 residues. Per the germline V gene, CDR1 is ENHRY and CDR2 is SYGVKD.

The chain joins TRBV2 to TRBJ1-2; D is ambiguous. This CDR3 is 12 amino acids long. Germline CDR1 and CDR2: SNHLY and FYNNEI. The V end was cut by 2 bases, the J end by 6 bases, with 7 bases between. CDR3 sequence reads: CASSEIQNGYTF. The CDR3 nucleotides read TGTGCCAGCAGTGAAATTCAAAATGGCTACACCTTC.

The chain has TRBV18 and TRBJ2-1, with D tentatively TRBD2 (6 bases). The V and J ends lost 5 bases and 9 bases respectively, with 26 bases between them. The CDR3 is 17 residues long. The germline V gene encodes CDR1 KGHSH and CDR2 LQKENI. As DNA, the CDR3 is TGTGCCAGCTCAACAAACTCCGGGACGGGGGTTGCCACTGAGCAGTTCTTC. This sequence encodes CASSTNSGTGVATEQFF.

This chain links TRBV24-1 with TRBJ2-5, with D unresolved. From germline, CDR1 is KGHDR and CDR2 SFDVKD. CDR3 length: 12 amino acids. V lost 9 bases and J 3 bases, leaving 10 bases between the germline ends. The DNA of the CDR3 is TGTGCCACCTCTAACCGGGAAGAGACCCAGTACTTC. Amino acids: CATSNREETQYF.

The gene calls are TRBV2 and TRBJ1-4; D remains unclear. Per germline, CDR1 SNHLY and CDR2 FYNNEI. Between the trimmed V and J ends, which lost 7 bases and 8 bases, there was a span of 14 bases. This CDR3 spans 13 amino acids. This CDR3 is CASKWRQEEKLFF. CDR3 nucleotide sequence: TGTGCCAGCAAATGGCGACAAGAAGAAAAACTGTTTTTT. Supplemented by reference TRBV2 and TRBJ1-4, the full variable domain reads EPEVTQTPSHQVTQMGQEVILRCVPISNHLYFYWYRQILGQKVEFLVSFYNNEISEKSEIFDDQFSVERPDGSNFTLKIRSTKLEDSAMYFCASKWRQEEKLFFGSGTQLSVL.